The entry that follows covers one TCR beta chain sequence. The data are from a study of T cell changes during pregnancy in multiple sclerosis. Method: immunoSEQ multiplex PCR; TCRdb's copy keeps in-frame clones and lacks some. Found here are 90,000 to 120,000 clones, approximately 90% of them singletons; the top ten hold approximately 3.5%. This CDR3 contains 13 residues. V was cut by 5 bases and J by 3 bases, with 10 bases left in between. CDR1 is SGHTA, CDR2 FQGTGA, per germline. This sequence originates from a female donor with multiple sclerosis, enrolled in a pregnancy study. The chain carries TRBV7-3 and TRBJ1-1; no firm D call. This specimen was peripheral blood, taken after pregnancy. The DNA of the CDR3 is TGTGCCAGCAGCGCCTGGAGCTACACTGAAGCTTTCTTT. This gives the protein CASSAWSYTEAFF.